The 24 T cell receptor beta chains below all came from one sample that was sequenced in a study of cytotoxic CD8 clonotypes in ibrutinib-treated CLL (dated by TCRdb to the early 2020s). The receptor library was made with the immunoSEQ multiplex PCR assay. TCRdb provides this immuneACCESS table in a form limited to in-frame rearrangements. Some clones are lacking; in checked studies, under half of them reflect an unresolved V gene, and why the rest are absent is not known. For this sample there are fewer than 25,000 clones; approximately 72% appear just once. The top ten clonotypes cover roughly 9.5% of the sample. Sequences were derived from PBMCs, sampled before ibrutinib treatment. The receptor source for this set is a human donor with chronic lymphocytic leukemia.

V usage is TRBV23-1 and J usage is TRBJ1-1; maybe TRBD1 (6 bases). TRBV23-1 is an ORF for which the function is uncertain. V dropped 2 bases and J dropped 1 base, with 14 bases sitting between them. The CDR3 sequence is 16 residues long. The CDR3 coding sequence is TGCGCCAGCAGTCAACCCAGGGGCGGAGGGAACACTGAAGCTTTCTTT. The encoded protein is CASSQPRGGGNTEAFF.

The rearrangement joins TRBV11-2 to TRBJ2-1; 10 nucleotides agree with TRBD2. CDR1 SGHAT and CDR2 FQNNGV come from the germline V gene. The length of the CDR3 is 17 residues. V shed 4 bases, J shed 15 bases, and the junction held 21 bases outside the gene matches. DNA of the CDR3: TGTGCCAGCAGCTCCTACGACATAGGGACTAGCGACCGCCGAGGGTTCTTC. This codes for CASSSYDIGTSDRRGFF.

The chain carries TRBV28 and TRBJ2-3; 9 bases are a match to TRBD2. V lost 2 bases to trimming and J lost 3 bases; unmatched junction nucleotides: 6. Germline values: CDR1 MDHEN, CDR2 SYDVKM. This CDR3 has 16 amino acids. The CDR3 sequence: CASSLPAGGGTDTQYF. CDR3 coding DNA: TGTGCCAGCAGTTTACCGGCGGGAGGGGGGACAGATACGCAGTATTTT.

The V and J genes are TRBV19 and TRBJ2-7; 7 bases align to TRBD2. Trimming removed 4 bases from V and 3 bases from J; junction bases left unmatched: 18. Germline V gene lookup returns CDR1 LNHDA and CDR2 SQIVND (reference sequence). The CDR3 is made up of 18 amino acids. CDR3 nucleotides: TGTGCCAGTAGTAATAGTGTGGGTGCGGCGGGAGCTATCTACGAGCAGTACTTC. The encoded protein is CASSNSVGAAGAIYEQYF.

The J gene is TRBJ2-7, the V gene TRBV7-2, with no clear D. V lost 3 bases to trimming and J lost 4 bases, with 7 bases between them. This CDR3 is built from 12 residues. Germline CDR1 and CDR2: SGHTA and FQGNSA. The CDR3 DNA is TGTGCCAGCAGCTTTAGTCAGTACGAGCAGTACTTC. Its translation: CASSFSQYEQYF.

Only a few counts were recorded for this clone. J is TRBJ2-7 and V is TRBV28; weak D call: TRBD1 (6 bases). CDR3 length equals 13 residues. Deletions cut 6 bases from V and 7 bases from J, with 16 bases between. Germline lookup yields CDR1 MDHEN and CDR2 SYDVKM. CDR3 bases: TGTGCCAGCAGCTACCTTCAGGGGTGGGAGCAGTACTTC. It codes for CASSYLQGWEQYF.

This chain connects TRBV7-2 to TRBJ2-2, with D hard to call. The V and J ends lost 7 bases and 1 base respectively, with 19 bases between them. The CDR3 totals 17 residues. The V gene's germline CDR1 is SGHTA and CDR2 FQGNSA. CDR3 region: CASNLESAFRNTGELFF. The CDR3 nucleotides are TGTGCCAGCAATTTGGAAAGCGCATTTCGGAACACCGGGGAGCTGTTTTTT.

The V call is TRBV10-2, the J call TRBJ2-1, with TRBD2 matching over 9 bases. V shed 2 bases, J shed 9 bases, and the junction held 11 bases outside the gene matches. Germline V gene data show CDR1 as WSHSY and CDR2 as SAAADI. The CDR3 consists of 16 residues. In nucleotides, the CDR3 is TGCGCCAGCAGTGAGGAGGTAGCTAGCGGGAAGGTTGAGCAGTTCTTC. Encoded protein: CASSEEVASGKVEQFF.

This chain uses TRBV7-2 with TRBJ1-4, with a weak D call TRBD1 (6 bases). The length of the CDR3 is 16 residues. Germline V gene lookup returns CDR1 SGHTA and CDR2 FQGNSA. V was clipped by 1 base and J by 3 bases, with 12 bases between them. The CDR3 nucleotides read TGTGCCAGCAGCTTAGGGGGGGCAACTCCTAATGAAAAACTGTTTTTT. It codes for CASSLGGATPNEKLFF.

The rearrangement joins TRBV6-1 to TRBJ1-2, with 10 bases aligning to TRBD1. Germline CDR1 reads MNHNS; CDR2 reads SASEGT. Trimming removed 6 bases from V and 2 bases from J; junction bases left unmatched: 3. This CDR3 is 14 amino acids long. The CDR3 DNA reads TGTGCCAGCAGAGAGGGACAGGGGAACTATGGCTACACCTTC. As protein: CASREGQGNYGYTF.

This clone came up a few times. The genes are TRBV5-4 and TRBJ1-2; weak D call: TRBD1 (5 bases). The CDR3 totals 14 residues. V lost 4 bases to trimming and J lost 5 bases, with 15 bases between them. Germline CDR1 SGHNT, CDR2 YYREEE (reference sequence). CDR3 nucleotides: TGTGCCAGCAGCCAGACAGAAACTTCTTATGGCTACACCTTC. Translation gives CASSQTETSYGYTF.

This chain joins TRBV5-1 and TRBJ2-3; 12 nucleotides align to TRBD2. The CDR3 is 15 amino acids. V was clipped by 5 bases and J by 3 bases; unmatched bases: 4. Germline V gene sequence: CDR1 SGHRS, CDR2 YFSETQ. The CDR3 DNA follows: TGCGCCAGCAGACAAGGACTAGCGGGGACAGATACGCAGTATTTT. Its translation: CASRQGLAGTDTQYF.

This chain joins TRBV19 and TRBJ2-3, with D possibly TRBD2 on 6 matching bases. This CDR3 spans 15 amino acids. Trimming took off 3 bases at V and 0 bases at J, with 10 bases between the two ends. CDR1 LNHDA and CDR2 SQIVND come from the germline V gene (reference sequence). The CDR3 protein is CASSMGGSSTDTQYF. The CDR3 DNA reads TGTGCCAGTAGTATGGGGGGATCTAGCACAGATACGCAGTATTTT.

The chain employs TRBV20-1 and TRBJ2-3; tentative D call: TRBD1 (6 bases). The ends were cut back, 5 bases at V and 5 bases at J, with 8 bases in the middle. Germline CDR1 and CDR2: DFQATT and SNEGSKA (reference sequence). The CDR3 is made up of 11 amino acids. DNA of the CDR3: TGCAGTGCTCCACAGGGAGATACGCAGTATTTT. This codes for CSAPQGDTQYF.

The chain carries TRBV12-5 and TRBJ1-1; no clear D gene. Trimming shortened V by 0 bases and J by 4 bases, and 6 bases separated the two germline ends. Germline V gene data show CDR1 as LGHNT and CDR2 as FRNRAP. This CDR3 contains 13 residues. Here the CDR3 DNA reads TGTGCTAGTGGTTTGGTCAATACCACTGAAGCTTTCTTT. It encodes CASGLVNTTEAFF.

This clone was observed a handful of times. The genes are TRBV11-1 and TRBJ2-3; D gene unclear. V gave up 1 base and J gave up 3 bases, with 14 bases separating them. CDR1 is SGHAT and CDR2 is FQDESV in the germline V gene (reference sequence). CDR3 length equals 16 residues. In nucleotides, the CDR3 is TGTGCCAGCAGCTTAGGAGATAGGGTCGGGACAGATACGCAGTATTTT. Its protein product is CASSLGDRVGTDTQYF.

The chain joins TRBV9 to TRBJ2-7; TRBD1 agrees at 7 bases. Germline V gene lookup returns CDR1 SGDLS and CDR2 YYNGEE. This CDR3 region has 15 residues. J was trimmed by 2 bases and V by 1 base; bases with no gene match: 6. The CDR3 here is CASSVQVGGPYEQYF. As DNA, the CDR3 is TGTGCCAGCAGCGTACAGGTAGGGGGCCCCTACGAGCAGTACTTC.

V is TRBV27 and J is TRBJ2-5; D is perhaps TRBD1 (6 bases). V dropped 3 bases and J dropped 5 bases, with 13 bases sitting between them. This CDR3 is 14 amino acids long. The germline V gene encodes CDR1 MNHEY and CDR2 SMNVEV (reference sequence). The DNA for the CDR3 is TGTGCCAGCAGTTTTCTGGGGGCAGAGGAGACCCAGTACTTC. This translates into CASSFLGAEETQYF.

As for this clone: At one end the junction does not follow the germline gene, possibly because of a read error. The chain is built from TRBV6-1 and TRBJ1-1; no clear D gene. CDR1 is MNHNS, CDR2 SASEGT, per germline. The CDR3 covers 11 residues. CDR3 nucleotide sequence: TGTGCCAGCACTGAAGGGCCAGCGGCTTTCTTT. It is translated as CASTEGPAAFF.

This chain joins TRBV4-1 and TRBJ1-3; perhaps TRBD1 as D (6 bases). CDR1 is MGHRA and CDR2 is YSYEKL in the germline V gene. Trimming stripped 4 bases from V and 4 bases from J, with 14 bases between. The length of the CDR3 is 15 residues. This chain's CDR3 is CASSLDRWGGNTIYF. The CDR3 DNA is TGCGCCAGCAGCCTTGACAGGTGGGGAGGAAACACCATATATTTT.

This rearrangement joins TRBV6-4 to TRBJ2-1; D is possibly TRBD2 (5 bases). Germline CDR1 and CDR2: MRHNA and SNTAGT. Trimming took off 2 bases at V and 9 bases at J, with 11 bases between the two ends. The CDR3 covers 13 residues. Written as DNA, the CDR3 is TGTGCCAGCAGTGACAGGGATGGAGGTGAGCAGTTCTTC. Its translation is CASSDRDGGEQFF.

This chain links TRBV19 with TRBJ2-7; 8 bases align to TRBD1. The junction had 10 bases not matched to a gene; V was cut back by 6 bases and J by 3 bases. This CDR3 is 15 amino acids long. Germline CDR1 reads LNHDA; CDR2 reads SQIVND (reference sequence). The CDR3 here is CASRPAGTGLYEQYF. The CDR3 nucleotides read TGTGCCAGTAGGCCAGCCGGGACAGGACTCTACGAGCAGTACTTC.

The CDR3 nucleotides read TGTGCCATCAGGAGGGACAGGGGGCAGGGGAACACTGAAGCTTTCTTT. Translated, it gives CAIRRDRGQGNTEAFF. V gene TRBV10-3 combines with J gene TRBJ1-1; 12 bases align to TRBD1. CDR3 size: 16 residues. Germline trimming cut 6 bases from V and 1 base from J; bases unmatched to any gene: 6. The germline V gene encodes CDR1 ENHRY and CDR2 SYGVKD.

DNA for the CDR3: TGTGCCACCAGCAGAGATGGCACGGGACAGAAATATGGCTACACCTTC. Translation: CATSRDGTGQKYGYTF. The chain has TRBV15 and TRBJ1-2; TRBD1 matches at 7 bases. Trimming cost V 0 bases and J 5 bases; bases outside gene matches: 9. From germline, CDR1 is LNHNV and CDR2 YYDKDF (reference sequence). This CDR3 region has 16 residues.